The present TCR beta chain was sequenced within a study of blood T cell repertoires in COVID-19. On the study more broadly: Specimens from acute and convalescent COVID-19 originated in the United States, Italy and Spain.

Clones were sequenced by immunoSEQ multiplex PCR, and TCRdb holds only the in-frame ones, with some missing. The top ten clones hold about 3% of a sample with about 160,000 clones, under 85% of them seen once. Germline V CDR1 and CDR2: SGHVS, FNYEAQ. This CDR3 is 16 amino acids long. V was clipped by 4 bases and J by 0 bases, with 13 bases between them. The receptor comes from a man between 65 and 85 years old with acute or convalescent COVID-19. The sequenced sample was peripheral blood. V and J are TRBV7-6 and TRBJ1-5; tentative D call: TRBD1 (5 bases). CDR3 amino acids: CASSSGPPNSNQPQHF. CDR3 in DNA: TGTGCCAGCAGCTCAGGGCCACCAAATAGCAATCAGCCCCAGCATTTT.